These 26 T cell receptor beta chains were all obtained from the same sample, sequenced in a study of HIV-infected patients and healthy controls. All unsorted peripheral T cells were captured because whole blood was used without fractionation. Around 0.5 ug RNA was reverse transcribed with alpha and beta constant-region primers. Alpha and beta chain libraries were made separately by chain-specific third strand synthesis with multiplexing indices. One entry per CDR3 protein, called by TCRdb with MiXCR from the 5' RACE reads. The sample has more than 9,000 distinct CDR3 sequences; about 9.4% are singletons. The input for sequencing was blood, taken before antiretroviral therapy. These receptors originate from an adult with HIV infection.

This clonotype was detected many times. The V and J genes are TRBV6-2 or TRBV6-3 and TRBJ2-1, with 7 positions matching TRBD2. The CDR3 extends over 16 amino acids. J lost 3 bases, V lost 7 bases, and 12 bases had no gene match. Germline CDR1 and CDR2: MNHEY and SVGEGT. The DNA of the CDR3 is TGTGCCAGCACTATTGTGGCGGGGGAACACTACAATGAGCAGTTCTTC. Encoded protein: CASTIVAGEHYNEQFF.

This clonotype was counted ten times or more. The rearrangement uses TRBV3-1 and TRBJ2-1; no definite D call. V lost 1 base to trimming and J lost 10 bases, with 8 bases between them. In germline, CDR1 is LGHDT, CDR2 YNNKEL (reference sequence). The CDR3 loop spans 12 amino acids. This CDR3 is CASSQGQAEQFF. DNA of the CDR3: TGTGCCAGCAGCCAAGGACAAGCGGAGCAGTTCTTC.

Ten or more counts support this clonotype. The chain combines TRBV20-1 with TRBJ2-3; 10 bases line up with TRBD2. The CDR3 length is 15 residues. Germline V CDR1 and CDR2: DFQATT, SNEGSKA (reference sequence). The V segment lost 1 base and the J segment 4 bases; nucleotides outside the gene matches: 5. The CDR3 DNA is TGCAGTGCTAGAGGTCGGCTAGCGGGAGCAGATACGCAGTATTTT. It encodes CSARGRLAGADTQYF.

This chain joins TRBV7-8 and TRBJ2-7; no reliable D call. Germline assignment: CDR1 SGHVS and CDR2 FQNEAQ. This CDR3 region has 14 residues. V lost 0 bases and J 3 bases, leaving 9 bases between the germline ends. The CDR3 DNA reads as TGTGCCAGCAGCTTAGCCGGTCAGAGCTACGAGCAGTACTTC. It encodes CASSLAGQSYEQYF.

At least ten counts were recorded for this clonotype. This sequence joins TRBV5-1 and TRBJ1-2; TRBD1 matches at 8 bases. This CDR3 is 16 amino acids long. The trim removed 4 bases at V and 4 bases at J, leaving 12 bases unmatched. Germline V gives CDR1 SGHRS, CDR2 YFSETQ. CDR3 region: CASSPVWTGSTYGYTF. CDR3 nucleotides: TGCGCCAGCAGCCCTGTGTGGACAGGGTCTACCTATGGCTACACCTTC.

In its sample, this clonotype is medium-sized. The chain uses TRBV7-2 and TRBJ2-3, with 10 positions matching TRBD1. The CDR3 extends over 15 amino acids. With 6 bases clipped from V and 1 base from J, the junction kept 4 bases outside the gene matches. Germline CDR1 reads SGHTA; CDR2 reads FQGNSA. In nucleotides, the CDR3 is TGTGCCAGCAGGAAGGGGACAGGGGGCACAGATACGCAGTATTTT. The encoded protein is CASRKGTGGTDTQYF.

This clonotype is medium-sized in the sample. The V call is TRBV28, the J call TRBJ2-3; 9 bases align to TRBD2. CDR3 length: 15 residues. The J segment lost 7 bases and the V segment lost 3 bases, leaving 8 bases of the junction unmatched. Germline V gives CDR1 MDHEN, CDR2 SYDVKM. The CDR3 here is CASSLGGRALNTQYF. In DNA form, the CDR3 reads TGTGCCAGCAGTTTGGGCGGGAGGGCCTTGAATACGCAGTATTTT.

The CDR3 DNA reads TGTGCCAGCAGTGAAGCGCGGACCACGAATACGCAGTATTTT. It specifies CASSEARTTNTQYF. This rearrangement joins TRBV2 to TRBJ2-3; no firm D call. The germline CDR1 and CDR2 sequences are SNHLY and FYNNEI. V dropped 0 bases and J dropped 7 bases, with 11 bases sitting between them. The CDR3 is 14 residues long.

To note about this clonotype: The junction and the germline gene differ at one end; a read error may be behind it. The chain carries TRBV19 and TRBJ2-7; 9 positions agree with TRBD2. The germline V gene has CDR1 LNHDA and CDR2 SQIVND (reference sequence). CDR3 size: 13 residues. CDR3 residues: CASSSIAGVEQYF. As DNA, the CDR3 is TGTGCCAGCAGTAGTATAGCGGGGGTCGAGCAGTACTTC.

This clonotype was seen a handful of times. CDR3 coding DNA: TGTGCCAGCAGTTTAAAAGCCAGGGCCCCTGCAACTAATGAAAAACTGTTTTTT. Protein sequence: CASSLKARAPATNEKLFF. V usage is TRBV27 and J usage is TRBJ1-4, with D possibly matching TRBD1 (5 bases). Germline loops: CDR1 MNHEY, CDR2 SMNVEV (reference sequence). With 2 bases removed from V and 0 bases from J, the gap between germline ends came to 16 bases. This CDR3 has 18 residues.

This clonotype was picked up many times. V is TRBV7-8 and J is TRBJ2-5; 8 bases match TRBD1. The V segment lost 1 base and the J segment 7 bases; nucleotides outside the gene matches: 8. The CDR3 extends over 15 amino acids. Germline V lookup: CDR1 SGHVS, CDR2 FQNEAQ. The CDR3 bases are TGTGCCAGCAGCTTAGGGGCAGGGGGCCTCCCGACCCAGTACTTC. This sequence encodes CASSLGAGGLPTQYF.

This clonotype is medium-sized (0.01 to 0.1%) within its sample. The rearrangement joins TRBV18 to TRBJ2-2; D remains unclear. Per germline, CDR1 KGHSH and CDR2 LQKENI. The CDR3 has 12 residues. Between the trimmed V and J ends, which lost 4 bases and 3 bases, there was a span of 3 bases. The chain's CDR3 is CASSLDTGELFF. As DNA, the CDR3 is TGTGCCAGCTCACTCGACACCGGGGAGCTGTTTTTT.

This clonotype was recorded many times. The rearrangement uses TRBV7-8 and TRBJ2-7, with 8 bases identical to TRBD1. CDR3 size: 15 residues. V lost 1 base to trimming and J lost 3 bases; unmatched junction nucleotides: 5. The germline V gene has CDR1 SGHVS and CDR2 FQNEAQ. The CDR3 sequence is CASSLGPGGDYEQYF. The CDR3 DNA is TGTGCCAGCAGCTTAGGGCCAGGGGGCGACTACGAGCAGTACTTC. The entire variable domain, with the rest obtained from reference TRBV7-8 and TRBJ2-7, is as follows: GAGVSQSPRYKVAKRGQDVALRCDPISGHVSLFWYQQALGQGPEFLTYFQNEAQLDKSGLPSDRFFAERPEGSVSTLKIQRTQQEDSAVYLCASSLGPGGDYEQYFGPGTRLTVT.

The rearrangement uses TRBV12-3 or TRBV12-4 and TRBJ1-4; the match to TRBD1 covers 10 bases. The CDR3 has 14 amino acids. V was clipped by 6 bases and J by 6 bases; unmatched bases: 4. The chain's CDR3 is CASRRQGADEKLFF. In DNA form, the CDR3 reads TGTGCCAGCAGGAGACAGGGGGCAGATGAAAAACTGTTTTTT.

The chain couples TRBV3-1 to TRBJ1-1, with TRBD1 as a possible D gene (6 bases). CDR3 length: 14 amino acids. Trimming took 4 bases from V and 10 from J, leaving 19 bases between them. From germline, CDR1 is LGHDT and CDR2 YNNKEL (reference sequence). CDR3 bases: TGTGCCAGCAGCCCCCAGGGGTCCTCGAAGGGAGCTTTCTTT. As protein: CASSPQGSSKGAFF.

This chain uses TRBV24-1 with TRBJ2-2, with TRBD1 as a possible D gene (6 bases). Germline CDR1 and CDR2: KGHDR and SFDVKD. CDR3 length: 14 amino acids. V dropped 7 bases and J dropped 6 bases, with 14 bases sitting between them. CDR3: CATSNRELAGELFF. CDR3 in DNA: TGTGCCACCAGCAACAGGGAATTAGCCGGGGAGCTGTTTTTT.

This clonotype was seen at least ten times. The CDR3 loop is CASSDPRTGLDTDTQYF. In DNA form, the CDR3 reads TGTGCCAGCAGTGACCCGAGGACAGGATTAGACACAGATACGCAGTATTTT. The genes are TRBV2 and TRBJ2-3, with 7 bases fitting TRBD1. Germline CDR1 and CDR2: SNHLY and FYNNEI. Trimming took 3 bases from V and 2 from J; bases not matched to a gene: 11. This CDR3 is 17 amino acids long.

The CDR3 DNA sequence: TGCAGCTATCAACAGGGTAAACCCAATCAGCCCCAGCATTTT. As protein: CSYQQGKPNQPQHF. This chain connects TRBV29-1 to TRBJ1-5; D might be TRBD1 (6 bases). The CDR3 has 14 amino acids. Germline V gene sequence: CDR1 SQVTM, CDR2 ANQGSEA. V lost 8 bases and J 3 bases, leaving 17 bases between the germline ends.

This clonotype was counted a few times. This chain connects TRBV3-1 to TRBJ1-1; tentative D call: TRBD1 (5 bases). This CDR3 has 13 residues. CDR1 is LGHDT and CDR2 is YNNKEL in the germline V gene (reference sequence). Trimming cost V 4 bases and J 3 bases, with 9 bases left between them. DNA for the CDR3: TGTGCCAGCAGCCTTATCAGGGACACTGAAGCTTTCTTT. Translating it yields CASSLIRDTEAFF.

Sample share makes this clonotype medium-sized. CDR3 nucleotides: TGTGCCAGCAGCTTAGAATGGGCGGACTTGAACACCGGGGAGCTGTTTTTT. Translating gives CASSLEWADLNTGELFF. This sequence joins TRBV7-3 and TRBJ2-2, with D tentatively TRBD2 (5 bases). Per the germline V gene, CDR1 is SGHTA and CDR2 is FQGTGA. The CDR3 totals 17 residues. The V end was cut by 2 bases, the J end by 1 base, with 14 bases between.

This clonotype has just a few counts. CDR3 amino acids: CSVATGVYGYTF. The CDR3 DNA sequence: TGCAGCGTCGCGACAGGGGTCTACGGCTACACCTTC. The chain is built from TRBV29-1 and TRBJ1-2; 8 bases align to TRBD1. Germline V gene data show CDR1 as SQVTM and CDR2 as ANQGSEA. Trimming removed 6 bases from V and 8 bases from J; junction bases left unmatched: 8. The CDR3 runs to 12 residues.

The chain carries TRBV12-3 or TRBV12-4 and TRBJ1-1, with a possible D match to TRBD1 (5 bases). The V gene lost 4 bases and the J gene lost 0 bases, with 9 bases spanning the gap. CDR3 size: 14 residues. The chain's CDR3 is CASSWGRLNTEAFF. The CDR3, as DNA: TGTGCCAGCAGTTGGGGACGGCTGAACACTGAAGCTTTCTTT.

This clonotype came up many times. This chain links TRBV12-3 or TRBV12-4 with TRBJ1-5; 8 positions agree with TRBD1. CDR3 size: 14 residues. V lost 5 bases and J lost 2; bases outside the gene matches: 2. Written as DNA, the CDR3 is TGTGCCAGCAGTATGACAGGGGGCAATCAGCCCCAGCATTTT. Translating it yields CASSMTGGNQPQHF.

This clonotype was found many times. This sequence joins TRBV19 and TRBJ1-2; the match to TRBD1 covers 9 bases. Germline CDR1 reads LNHDA; CDR2 reads SQIVND (reference sequence). V lost 6 bases to trimming and J lost 4 bases; unmatched junction nucleotides: 3. The CDR3 extends over 13 amino acids. DNA for the CDR3: TGTGCCAGTAGCCCGGACAGGGGCTATGGCTACACCTTC. It specifies CASSPDRGYGYTF. The full variable domain, rest sourced from reference TRBV19 and TRBJ1-2, is DGGITQSPKYLFRKEGQNVTLSCEQNLNHDAMYWYRQDPGQGLRLIYYSQIVNDFQKGDIAEGYSVSREKKESFPLTVTSAQKNPTAFYLCASSPDRGYGYTFGSGTRLTVV.

In its sample, this clonotype was seen many times. This chain connects TRBV4-1 to TRBJ2-1, with 10 positions matching TRBD2. Trimming at V came to 4 bases and at J to 6 bases, leaving 9 bases not matched to a gene. The V gene's germline CDR1 is MGHRA and CDR2 YSYEKL. The CDR3 is 16 residues long. CDR3 amino acids: CASSRRTSGALNEQFF. The CDR3 DNA follows: TGCGCCAGCAGCCGGAGGACTAGCGGAGCTCTCAATGAGCAGTTCTTC.

This clonotype was observed a handful of times. This chain connects TRBV6-5 to TRBJ1-5; D not certain. Per germline, CDR1 MNHEY and CDR2 SVGAGI. The CDR3 spans 15 residues. With 5 bases removed from V and 3 bases from J, the gap between germline ends came to 14 bases. In DNA, the CDR3 is TGTGCCAGCAGTCCCGACCCAAACCCCAATCAGCCCCAGCATTTT. Amino acid sequence: CASSPDPNPNQPQHF.